This TCR beta chain is from a study of blood T cells in healthy people across ages. Whole-study context: Capturing about one barcoded beta molecule per two T cells was achieved by template switching. Study findings and constraints: In older individuals, TCR beta diversity per million T cells was lower, falling roughly linearly with age. Diversity figures derived from one million T cells were judged to underestimate the true value.

Trimming at V came to 5 bases and at J to 3 bases, leaving 4 bases not matched to a gene. This CDR3 has 14 amino acids. Germline V gene lookup returns CDR1 SNHLY and CDR2 FYNNEI. This clonotype has only a few counts. Its antigen is not identified. For the second PCR, which ran for about 7 to 11 cycles, a sample-barcoded 5' primer and a J-beta primer mix were used. Tags on each cDNA molecule came from a template-switch adaptor with 12 random nucleotides. TCRdb analysed the 5' RACE reads with MiXCR anew, one entry per CDR3 protein. This sample yields roughly 500,000 distinct CDR3 sequences, of which 27% are seen a single time; 18% belongs to the top ten.

The rearrangement links TRBV2 to TRBJ2-1; 7 nucleotides line up with TRBD2. The receptor was isolated from a woman aged 70-85 years in good health. Sequencing was carried out using blood. The CDR3 sequence is CASSLKRGYNEQFF. The CDR3 bases are TGTGCCAGCAGTCTAAAGCGGGGCTACAATGAGCAGTTCTTC.